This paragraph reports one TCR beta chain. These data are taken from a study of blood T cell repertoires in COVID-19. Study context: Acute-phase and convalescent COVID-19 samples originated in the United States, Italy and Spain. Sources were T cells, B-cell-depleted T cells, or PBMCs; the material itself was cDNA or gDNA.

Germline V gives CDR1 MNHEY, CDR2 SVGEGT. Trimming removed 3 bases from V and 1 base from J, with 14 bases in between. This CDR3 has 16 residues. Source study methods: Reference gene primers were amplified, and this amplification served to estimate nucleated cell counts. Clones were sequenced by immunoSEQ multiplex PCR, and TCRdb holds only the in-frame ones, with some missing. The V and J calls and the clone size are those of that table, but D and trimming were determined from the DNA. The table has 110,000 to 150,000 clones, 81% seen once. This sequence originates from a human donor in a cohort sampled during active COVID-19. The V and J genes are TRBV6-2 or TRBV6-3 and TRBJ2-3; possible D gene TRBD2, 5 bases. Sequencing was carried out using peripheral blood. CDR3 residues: CASSYSLDGGTDTQYF. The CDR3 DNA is TGTGCCAGCAGTTATAGTCTAGACGGGGGCACAGATACGCAGTATTTT.